This entry is about one T cell receptor beta chain. The antigen remains unidentified. CDR3 length: 15 amino acids. Per germline, CDR1 SEHNR and CDR2 FQNEAQ (reference sequence). Trimming took 5 bases from V and 4 from J, leaving 18 bases between them. It was with 60 Vbeta and 13 Jbeta primers that the PCR ran. The authors' processing: The count from a later analysis was 70 million to 85 million unique TCR beta chains, some 11 million of them shared. Some clones are missing from TCRdb's copy, which holds only in-frame ones; the method was immunoSEQ multiplex PCR. V and J calls and clone size are those listed in that table; D and trimming were worked out from the DNA. The data show 150,000 to 200,000 clones, approximately 70% seen once. This record belongs to a study of cytomegalovirus exposure and HLA in healthy donors. About the research overall: The study's early data release held tens of millions of unique TCRs from HLA-typed donors.

Study conclusions and caveats: An analysis that was carried out later associated 16,951 TCR beta sequences with HLA alleles at 0.05 false discovery rate. As a later analysis showed, a missense DCLRE1C variant was linked to trimming of TCR beta V- and J-genes.

This clonotype originated in a human donor in good health. The V call is TRBV7-9, the J call TRBJ2-7; a possible D gene is TRBD1 (5 bases). Sequenced input: PBMCs. The DNA of the CDR3 is TGTGCCAGCAGCCCAGACAGCCCTAATTTTTACGAGCAGTACTTC. Its translation: CASSPDSPNFYEQYF. Full variable domain (rest looked up from reference TRBV7-9 and TRBJ2-7): DTGVSQNPRHKITKRGQNVTFRCDPISEHNRLYWYRQTLGQGPEFLTYFQNEAQLEKSRLLSDRFSAERPKGSFSTLEIQRTEQGDSAMYLCASSPDSPNFYEQYFGPGTRLTVT.